The 7 T cell receptor beta chains listed next were all sequenced from one sample in a study of T cell responses to AZD1222 COVID-19 vaccine. Data came from immunoSEQ multiplex PCR; TCRdb stores just in-frame clones and leaves some out. The sample table includes about 140,000 clones. The sequenced sample was peripheral blood. These TCRs come from an adult in good health.

This sequence joins TRBV5-4 and TRBJ1-6, with a possible D match to TRBD1 (6 bases). CDR3 size: 14 residues. Germline CDR1 is SGHNT and CDR2 is YYREEE (reference sequence). The V gene lost 0 bases and the J gene lost 7 bases, with 8 bases spanning the gap. Here the CDR3 reads CASSLAGENSPLHF. The CDR3, as DNA: TGTGCCAGCAGCTTGGCAGGGGAAAATTCACCCCTCCACTTT. Using reference TRBV5-4 and TRBJ1-6 for the parts outside the CDR3, the full variable domain is ETGVTQSPTHLIKTRGQQVTLRCSSQSGHNTVSWYQQALGQGPQFIFQYYREEENGRGNFPPRFSGLQFPNYSSELNVNALELDDSALYLCASSLAGENSPLHFGNGTRLTVT.

The genes are TRBV9 and TRBJ2-3; 11 positions agree with TRBD2. The CDR3 is made up of 15 amino acids. Germline V gene data show CDR1 as SGDLS and CDR2 as YYNGEE. V lost 4 bases, J lost 4 bases, and 5 bases stayed unmatched. CDR3 in amino acids: CASSPTSGAPDTQYF. The CDR3 DNA is TGTGCCAGCAGCCCGACTAGCGGGGCCCCAGATACGCAGTATTTT.

The chain combines TRBV18 with TRBJ2-2, with D possibly being TRBD2 (5 bases). V lost 4 bases and J lost 5, with 8 bases in between. The CDR3 sequence is 13 residues long. Germline CDR1 reads KGHSH; CDR2 reads LQKENI. The DNA of the CDR3 is TGTGCCAGCTCACGCTCGGGGACCGGGGAGCTGTTTTTT. The encoded protein is CASSRSGTGELFF.

The chain combines TRBV7-9 with TRBJ2-5, with D perhaps TRBD1 (5 bases). The CDR3 spans 13 residues. Per the germline V gene, CDR1 is SEHNR and CDR2 is FQNEAQ (reference sequence). Between the trimmed V and J ends, which lost 2 bases and 5 bases, there was a span of 9 bases. DNA of the CDR3: TGTGCCAGCAGCTTAAGGGGTCTCGAGACCCAGTACTTC. Amino acids: CASSLRGLETQYF.

The chain recombines TRBV10-3 with TRBJ1-2; TRBD1 agrees at 7 bases. This CDR3 spans 12 amino acids. J lost 4 bases, V lost 4 bases, and 0 bases had no gene match. Germline V CDR1 and CDR2: ENHRY, SYGVKD. The CDR3 spells CAISGQGYGYTF. The CDR3 nucleotides are TGTGCCATCAGTGGACAGGGCTATGGCTACACCTTC.

V and J are TRBV10-3 and TRBJ2-3; D may be TRBD1 (6 bases). Germline assignment: CDR1 ENHRY and CDR2 SYGVKD. V was clipped by 5 bases and J by 0 bases, with 9 bases between them. The CDR3 is 14 residues long. CDR3 DNA: TGTGCCATCAGTTGGACAGTTAGCACAGATACGCAGTATTTT. Encoded protein: CAISWTVSTDTQYF.

This sequence joins TRBV29-1 and TRBJ2-2; 7 nucleotides align to TRBD2. The CDR3 loop spans 16 amino acids. Germline CDR1 is SQVTM and CDR2 is ANQGSEA. The ends lost 2 bases at V and 1 base at J; junction bases unmatched: 7. CDR3 in amino acids: CSVELVGGGNTGELFF. In DNA form, the CDR3 reads TGCAGCGTTGAACTAGTTGGCGGGGGGAACACCGGGGAGCTGTTTTTT.